This T cell receptor (beta chain) was recorded in a study of cytomegalovirus exposure and HLA in healthy donors. It was with 60 Vbeta and 13 Jbeta primers that the PCR ran. The repertoire was sequenced with immunoSEQ multiplex PCR; TCRdb's copy has only in-frame clones and lacks some. Of approximately 110,000 clones listed, around 79% are singletons. The CDR3 sequence is 15 residues long. The V segment lost 3 bases and the J segment 3 bases; nucleotides outside the gene matches: 4. Germline V gene lookup returns CDR1 SGHDT and CDR2 YYEEEE. The chain has TRBV5-6 and TRBJ2-1; TRBD2 matches at 9 bases. Sequenced material: PBMCs. The sequence was obtained from a woman between 40 and 55 years old in good health and CMV-seronegative. The CDR3 loop is CASSSGLAIYNEQFF. DNA of the CDR3: TGTGCCAGCAGCTCAGGACTAGCGATCTACAATGAGCAGTTCTTC.